Below are 18 T cell receptor beta chains sequenced from a single sample in a study of Graves' ophthalmopathy and Graves' hyperthyroidism. Amplifying from RNA transcripts, the study obtained TCR beta CDR3 regions. HTBI primers primed a first-round RT-PCR, and a second-round multiplex PCR followed. TCRdb used MiXCR to reprocess the multiplex PCR reads, holding one entry per CDR3 protein. Found here are over a million distinct CDR3 sequences, less than 45% of them singletons; the top ten hold 11%. The sample consisted of peripheral blood or thyroid tissue (not recorded which). These receptors originate from an adult man with Graves' hyperthyroidism.

The chain has TRBV7-6 and TRBJ2-2; possible D gene TRBD2, 6 bases. Trimming removed 5 bases from V and 6 bases from J, with 16 bases in between. This CDR3 has 15 amino acids. The germline gives CDR1 SGHVS, CDR2 FNYEAQ. The CDR3 DNA reads TGTGCCAGCAGCGGCGGGACCCGGCTCCCCGGGGAGCTGTTTTTT. Amino acid sequence: CASSGGTRLPGELFF.

The chain employs TRBV6-5 and TRBJ2-7; maybe TRBD1 (6 bases). Trimming left V 8 bases short and J 7 bases short, with 18 bases between. The V gene's germline CDR1 is MNHEY and CDR2 SVGAGI. The CDR3 totals 13 residues. For the CDR3, the DNA is TGTGCCAGCGGGAAAACAGGGCTTGTGGAGCAGTACTTC. Translation gives CASGKTGLVEQYF.

This CDR3 reads CATSRETVLSQETQYF. CDR3 nucleotides: TGTGCCACCAGCAGAGAAACGGTGTTGTCCCAAGAGACCCAGTACTTC. The chain joins TRBV15 to TRBJ2-5; the D is unclear. Germline V lookup: CDR1 LNHNV, CDR2 YYDKDF (reference sequence). The CDR3 is made up of 16 amino acids. Trimming left V 0 bases short and J 1 base short, with 12 bases between.

This chain uses TRBV11-2 with TRBJ2-2; TRBD1 matches 9 bases. The CDR3 runs to 15 residues. Germline CDR1 reads SGHAT; CDR2 reads FQNNGV. J was trimmed by 10 bases and V by 0 bases; bases with no gene match: 6. This chain's CDR3 is CASSLDLGQGEELFF. The CDR3, as DNA: TGTGCCAGCAGCTTAGATTTGGGACAGGGCGAGGAGCTGTTTTTT.

V usage is TRBV12-3 or TRBV12-4 and J usage is TRBJ2-2, with 8 bases that match TRBD2. CDR3 length: 14 amino acids. The V gene end was trimmed by 6 bases and the J gene end by 5 bases; junction bases not matched to a gene: 5. CDR3 bases: TGTGCCAGCAGCCCGGGAGGGCAGACCGGGGAGCTGTTTTTT. Its translation: CASSPGGQTGELFF.

Only a few counts were recorded for this clonotype. The chain combines TRBV20-1 with TRBJ2-7, with 10 bases that match TRBD1. Trimming took 5 bases from V and 2 from J; bases not matched to a gene: 15. Germline CDR1 and CDR2: DFQATT and SNEGSKA (reference sequence). There are 17 residues in the CDR3. The CDR3 reads CSAYRGGSGQGTYEQYF. CDR3 DNA sequence: TGCAGTGCTTACCGAGGGGGATCGGGACAGGGGACCTACGAGCAGTACTTC.

This chain links TRBV28 with TRBJ1-2, with D possibly being TRBD1 (5 bases). Germline lookup yields CDR1 MDHEN and CDR2 SYDVKM. CDR3 size: 14 residues. V was pared by 8 bases and J by 7 bases, with 20 bases between. DNA of the CDR3: TGTGCCAGCGGCCGACGGGGCGCGGGCGGTGGCTACACCTTC. It codes for CASGRRGAGGGYTF.

In this sample, this clonotype turned up once. This may be a read error, as it is one base from a much larger clone. The rearrangement links TRBV7-9 to TRBJ2-5; D is undetermined. CDR3 length: 16 residues. Per the germline V gene, CDR1 is SEHNR and CDR2 is FQNEAQ (reference sequence). V gave up 5 bases and J gave up 2 bases, with 18 bases separating them. CDR3 in DNA: TGTGCCAGCAGCACCGGACGAGGAGTGGGGCAAGAGACCCAGTACTTC. Amino acid sequence: CASSTGRGVGQETQYF.

The chain employs TRBV7-2 and TRBJ1-2, with 7 bases lining up with TRBD1. J lost 6 bases, V lost 3 bases, and 7 bases had no gene match. Germline values: CDR1 SGHTA, CDR2 FQGNSA. There are 14 residues in the CDR3. DNA for the CDR3: TGTGCCAGCAGCTTTACACAGGGGATCGATGGCTACACCTTC. This translates into CASSFTQGIDGYTF. The whole variable domain, remainder taken from reference TRBV7-2 and TRBJ1-2, is GAGVSQSPSNKVTEKGKDVELRCDPISGHTALYWYRQSLGQGLEFLIYFQGNSAPDKSGLPSDRFSAERTGGSVSTLTIQRTQQEDSAVYLCASSFTQGIDGYTFGSGTRLTVV.

To note about this clonotype: A clone one base away is much larger, so this may be a read error. The chain combines TRBV20-1 with TRBJ2-2; maybe TRBD1 (6 bases). The germline V gene encodes CDR1 DFQATT and CDR2 SNEGSKA (reference sequence). The CDR3 runs to 12 residues. In DNA, the CDR3 is TGCAGTGCTAGAAGGGGGTACGGGGAGCTGCTTTTT. Translation gives CSARRGYGELLF.

V is TRBV14 and J is TRBJ2-5, with unresolved D. The V gene lost 3 bases and the J gene lost 4 bases, with 6 bases spanning the gap. The CDR3 spans 12 residues. Germline V lookup: CDR1 SGHDN, CDR2 FVKESK. The CDR3 is CASSQIGETQYF. Written as DNA, the CDR3 is TGTGCCAGCAGCCAGATAGGAGAGACCCAGTACTTC.

The V call is TRBV5-1, the J call TRBJ1-3, with D unresolved. From germline, CDR1 is SGHRS and CDR2 YFSETQ. V was trimmed by 0 bases and J by 3 bases, leaving 13 bases between them. CDR3 length: 16 amino acids. This chain's CDR3 is CASSLEPLLGGNTIYF. CDR3 in DNA: TGCGCCAGCAGCTTGGAGCCCTTGTTAGGTGGAAACACCATATATTTT. Looking up the rest from reference TRBV5-1 and TRBJ1-3 gives the full variable domain: KAGVTQTPRYLIKTRGQQVTLSCSPISGHRSVSWYQQTPGQGLQFLFEYFSETQRNKGNFPGRFSGRQFSNSRSEMNVSTLELGDSALYLCASSLEPLLGGNTIYFGEGSWLTVV.

There are a few counts of this clonotype. The rearrangement joins TRBV19 to TRBJ2-2; tentatively, D is TRBD2 (6 bases). The CDR3 length is 16 residues. The V gene's germline CDR1 is LNHDA and CDR2 SQIVND (reference sequence). V gave up 7 bases and J gave up 0 bases, with 15 bases separating them. CDR3 DNA: TGTGCCAGTACCACCCCGGGACTTCCGAACACCGGGGAGCTGTTTTTT. It specifies CASTTPGLPNTGELFF.

The rearrangement joins TRBV7-9 to TRBJ1-1; TRBD1 is a possible D gene (6 bases). CDR3 length: 15 residues. Per germline, CDR1 SEHNR and CDR2 FQNEAQ (reference sequence). V dropped 4 bases and J dropped 0 bases, with 12 bases sitting between them. The CDR3 protein is CASSSWDIVNTEAFF. CDR3 sequence (DNA): TGTGCCAGCAGCTCTTGGGACATTGTGAACACTGAAGCTTTCTTT.

This clonotype was recorded at least ten times. The CDR3 DNA sequence: TGTGCCATCAGTGAGTCGAAGGGGGTTGGCGCCCAGTACTTC. Its translation is CAISESKGVGAQYF. This chain links TRBV10-3 with TRBJ2-5; D possibly corresponds to TRBD1 (6 bases). V was trimmed by 0 bases and J by 9 bases, leaving 14 bases between them. The CDR3 sequence is 14 residues long. Germline CDR1 ENHRY, CDR2 SYGVKD.

Many counts were recorded for this clonotype. V gene TRBV9 combines with J gene TRBJ2-7, with D tentatively TRBD1 (5 bases). The germline V gene encodes CDR1 SGDLS and CDR2 YYNGEE. The length of the CDR3 is 15 residues. V lost 0 bases, J lost 2 bases, and 12 bases lay in between. The DNA of the CDR3 is TGTGCCAGCAGCGTAGAGGCAGGGCTCGCCTACGAGCAGTACTTC. Translating it yields CASSVEAGLAYEQYF. Full variable domain (missing parts from reference TRBV9 and TRBJ2-7): DSGVTQTPKHLITATGQRVTLRCSPRSGDLSVYWYQQSLDQGLQFLIQYYNGEERAKGNILERFSAQQFPDLHSELNLSSLELGDSALYFCASSVEAGLAYEQYFGPGTRLTVT.

This clonotype was recorded at least ten times. The chain carries TRBV12-3 or TRBV12-4 and TRBJ1-6; 7 bases fit TRBD1. The CDR3 is made up of 14 amino acids. V lost 6 bases to trimming and J lost 3 bases; unmatched junction nucleotides: 2. The CDR3 coding sequence is TGTGCCAGCAGGAGGGACAGCTATAATTCACCCCTCCACTTT. It specifies CASRRDSYNSPLHF.

This chain connects TRBV6-5 to TRBJ1-2; 7 positions agree with TRBD1. From germline, CDR1 is MNHEY and CDR2 SVGAGI. The V gene end was trimmed by 0 bases and the J gene end by 8 bases; junction bases not matched to a gene: 9. The CDR3 is 15 amino acids. In DNA, the CDR3 is TGTGCCAGCAGTTACTCGGACAGGCAACCGCTCGGCTACACCTTC. It codes for CASSYSDRQPLGYTF.